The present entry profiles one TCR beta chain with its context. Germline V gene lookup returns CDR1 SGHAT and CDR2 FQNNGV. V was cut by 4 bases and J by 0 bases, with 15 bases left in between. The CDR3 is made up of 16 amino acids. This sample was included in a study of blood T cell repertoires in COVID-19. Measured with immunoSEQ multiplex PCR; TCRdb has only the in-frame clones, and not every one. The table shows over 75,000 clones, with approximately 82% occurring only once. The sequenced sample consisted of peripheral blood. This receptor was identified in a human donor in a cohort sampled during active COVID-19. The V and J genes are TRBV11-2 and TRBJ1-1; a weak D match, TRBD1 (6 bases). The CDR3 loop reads CASSSAGAYMNTEAFF. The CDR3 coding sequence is TGTGCCAGCAGCTCAGCGGGGGCCTACATGAACACTGAAGCTTTCTTT.